The 10 T cell receptor beta chains given below trace back to one sample, sequenced in a study of blood T cell repertoires in COVID-19. Assay: immunoSEQ multiplex PCR; the TCRdb copy retains only in-frame clones and omits some. The sample shows 30,000 to 40,000 clones, approximately 84% of them seen only once. Sequences were obtained from peripheral blood. The source is a man in his sixties or seventies with COVID-19, enrolled during active disease.

This CDR3 reads CASSSGGSGYTF. CDR3 nucleotide sequence: TGTGCCAGCAGTTCCGGGGGGTCTGGCTACACCTTC. V usage is TRBV12-3 or TRBV12-4 and J usage is TRBJ1-2, with a possible D match to TRBD1 (5 bases). Between the trimmed V and J ends, which lost 4 bases and 7 bases, there was a span of 10 bases. There are 12 residues in the CDR3.

V and J are TRBV21-1 and TRBJ1-1; no DNA check was done on the table's D call, TRBD1. TRBV21-1 is listed as a pseudogene. This CDR3 has 19 amino acids. The CDR3 nucleotides are TGTGCCAGCAGCCCACGGATCTCAGGAATCCCGAAATTGAACACTGAAGCTTTCTTT. It encodes CASSPRISGIPKLNTEAFF.

V is TRBV4-2 and J is TRBJ2-5; D not resolved. The CDR3 spans 13 residues. Germline CDR1 LGHNA, CDR2 YNFKEQ. V shed 1 base and J shed 4 bases, with 7 bases lying between them. The CDR3 loop reads CASSQGFLETQYF. The CDR3 DNA reads as TGTGCCAGCAGCCAAGGTTTTCTAGAGACCCAGTACTTC.

V and J are TRBV25-1 and TRBJ1-2; no reliable D call. This CDR3 spans 13 amino acids. Germline V lookup: CDR1 MGHDK, CDR2 SYGVNS. Trimming pared 3 bases from V and 4 bases from J, leaving 9 bases between. CDR3 loop: CASSDGQVYGYTF. The CDR3 DNA sequence: TGTGCCAGCAGTGATGGTCAGGTCTATGGCTACACCTTC.

The chain couples TRBV28 to TRBJ1-6; a possible D gene is TRBD1 (6 bases). The CDR3 has 15 residues. Germline V CDR1 and CDR2: MDHEN, SYDVKM. Trimming removed 2 bases at V and 5 bases at J, with 10 bases between. CDR3 residues: CASSLSAGDNSPLHF. The DNA of the CDR3 is TGTGCCAGCAGTTTAAGTGCAGGGGATAATTCACCCCTCCACTTT.

The rearrangement links TRBV29-1 to TRBJ1-5; D gene ambiguous. The V end lost 7 bases, the J end lost 2 bases, and 12 bases lay between the germline ends. Germline-derived CDR1 and CDR2 are SQVTM and ANQGSEA. The CDR3 length is 13 residues. In nucleotides, the CDR3 is TGCAGCGCTATGGGAGACGGCAATCAGCCCCAGCATTTT. Amino acids: CSAMGDGNQPQHF.

The gene calls are TRBV7-3 and TRBJ2-3; 9 bases map to TRBD2. This CDR3 has 15 residues. V gave up 3 bases and J gave up 2 bases; unmatched junction bases: 3. The germline V gene has CDR1 SGHTA and CDR2 FQGTGA. DNA of the CDR3: TGTGCCAGCAGCTTGACTAGCGGAGCCACAGATACGCAGTATTTT. Its translation: CASSLTSGATDTQYF.

The CDR3 protein is CASSVPRDRGGNEQFF. CDR3 DNA: TGTGCCAGCAGCGTACCCCGGGACAGGGGAGGCAATGAGCAGTTCTTC. The chain is built from TRBV9 and TRBJ2-1, with TRBD1 matching 10 bases. The CDR3 loop spans 16 amino acids. After removal of 1 base from V and 6 bases from J, the junction contained 7 bases not matched to a gene. Germline V gene lookup returns CDR1 SGDLS and CDR2 YYNGEE.

This chain connects TRBV18 to TRBJ1-6, with TRBD1 identical over 8 bases. Trimming at V came to 3 bases and at J to 7 bases, leaving 14 bases not matched to a gene. This CDR3 has 18 amino acids. The germline CDR1 and CDR2 sequences are KGHSH and LQKENI. CDR3 nucleotides: TGTGCCAGCTCACCCGGACAGGGCCTTCCCCCGGGGAATTCACCCCTCCACTTT. Its protein is CASSPGQGLPPGNSPLHF.

This clone was picked up one time. The V call is TRBV12-3 or TRBV12-4, the J call TRBJ1-1; 9 bases fit TRBD1. The CDR3 loop spans 13 amino acids. V trimming: 8 bases; J trimming: 11 bases; junction bases outside the gene matches: 12. The CDR3: CASSHSGGQGAFF. The CDR3 DNA follows: TGTGCCAGCTCACATTCGGGGGGACAGGGCGCTTTCTTT.